This is a list of T cell receptor beta chains from one sample in a study of a mutant IDH1 vaccine in newly diagnosed glioma. Clones were read by immunoSEQ multiplex PCR, and TCRdb kept only the in-frame ones, dropping some. The sample holds tens of thousands of clones, around four fifths seen once. These receptors lack a known antigen. The source material was PBMCs, sampled from a glioma patient whose treatment included an IDH1 peptide vaccine. These receptors were taken from a man between 35 and 55 years old with glioma. The CDR3 runs from the conserved cysteine through the conserved F or W. Fields, in order: D gene, V gene, clone size, CDR3 length, J gene, CDR3 DNA, CDR3 protein. D genes are given only for firm matches. Clone sizes are given selectively: once, few, many, or a class where the clone is expanded.

>NA|TRBV11-2|NA|18|TRBJ2-6
TGTGCCAGCAGCGAGGGGGGACGGTTGAGCTCTGGGGCCAACGTCCTGACTTTC
CASSEGGRLSSGANVLTF
>TRBD1|TRBV14|NA|16|TRBJ2-5
TGTGCCAGCAGCCAAGCGTCACAGGGGGCTTGGGAGACCCAGTACTTC
CASSQASQGAWETQYF
>TRBD1|TRBV30|NA|15|TRBJ1-2
TGTGCCTCCCCCCGTTCAGGGGGCGGAAGGTATGGCTACACCTTC
CASPRSGGGRYGYTF
>TRBD1|TRBV11-3|NA|15|TRBJ2-5
TGTGCCAGCAGCCTGGGACAGGATCTACAAGAGACCCAGTACTTC
CASSLGQDLQETQYF
>TRBD2|TRBV11-2|NA|18|TRBJ2-7
TGTGCCAGCAGCCGAGGGACTAGCGGGACCGCGGGCTCCTACGAGCAGTACTTC
CASSRGTSGTAGSYEQYF
>TRBD1|TRBV11-2|NA|14|TRBJ1-1
TGTGCCAGCAGCATCTGGACAGGGAGCACTGAAGCTTTCTTT
CASSIWTGSTEAFF
>NA|TRBV15|NA|16|TRBJ1-3
TGTGCCACCAGCACTCCCGGGGGCGGCAAAAGAAACACCATATATTTT
CATSTPGGGKRNTIYF
>NA|TRBV5-1|few|12|TRBJ2-2
TGCGCCAGCGGGCCCGGGACCGGGGAGCTGTTTTTT
CASGPGTGELFF
>NA|TRBV19|NA|15|TRBJ2-1
TGTGCCAGTAGGCCCGACAGGTCCACCTACAATGAGCAGTTCTTC
CASRPDRSTYNEQFF
>NA|TRBV5-8|NA|11|TRBJ1-2
TGTGCCAGCAGCCAAAACTATGGTTACACCTTC
CASSQNYGYTF
>NA|TRBV9|NA|15|TRBJ1-3
TGTGCCAGCAGCGTAGCGGCCAGCTCTGGAAACACCATATATTTT
CASSVAASSGNTIYF
>NA|TRBV30|NA|13|TRBJ2-3
TGTGCCTGGAGTGATAATATCTCAACAAGGCAGTATTTT
CAWSDNISTRQYF